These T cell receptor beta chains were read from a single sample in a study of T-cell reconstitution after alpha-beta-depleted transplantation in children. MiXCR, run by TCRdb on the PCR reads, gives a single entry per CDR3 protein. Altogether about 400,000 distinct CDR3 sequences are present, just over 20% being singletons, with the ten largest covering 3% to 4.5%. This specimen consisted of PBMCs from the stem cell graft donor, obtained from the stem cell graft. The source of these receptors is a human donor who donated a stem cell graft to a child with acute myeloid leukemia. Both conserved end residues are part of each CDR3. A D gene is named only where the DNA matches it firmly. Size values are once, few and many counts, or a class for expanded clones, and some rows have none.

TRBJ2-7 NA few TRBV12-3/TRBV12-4 TGTGCCAGCAGTTTAAACATAGGGCGGTACGAGCAGTACTTC CASSLNIGRYEQYF
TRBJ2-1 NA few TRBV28 TGTGCCAGCAGTTTTCTGGCGGGATACAATGAGCAGTTCTTC CASSFLAGYNEQFF
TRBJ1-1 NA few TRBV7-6 TGTGCCAGCAGCTTAGTGTTAGGGGTGGGGACTGAAGCTTTCTTT CASSLVLGVGTEAFF
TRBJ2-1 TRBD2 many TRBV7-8 TGTGCCAGCAGCTTAGAAGCGGGAGAATACAATGAGCAGTTCTTC CASSLEAGEYNEQFF
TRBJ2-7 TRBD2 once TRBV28 TGTGCCAGCAGTAAGACTAGCGGGAGTGCGTACGAGCAGTACTTC CASSKTSGSAYEQYF
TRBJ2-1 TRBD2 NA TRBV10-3 TGTGCCATCAGTAAACTAGCGGGAGGGCCCAGTGAGCAGTTCTTC CAISKLAGGPSEQFF
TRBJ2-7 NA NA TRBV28 TGTGCCAGCAGTTCCGGGGCAACCTCCGTATACGAGCAGTACTTC CASSSGATSVYEQYF
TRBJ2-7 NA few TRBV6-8 TGTGCCAGCAGTTACTGGTCAGCCTACGAGCAGTACTTC CASSYWSAYEQYF
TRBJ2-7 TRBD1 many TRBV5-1 TGCGCCAGCAGCCCGGGACAGACAAGACACGAGCAGTACTTC CASSPGQTRHEQYF
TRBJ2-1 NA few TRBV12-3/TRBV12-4 TGTGCCAGCAGTTACGAAGGAGCGTCCCCAAACAATGAGCAGTTCTTC CASSYEGASPNNEQFF
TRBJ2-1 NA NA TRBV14 TGTGCCAGCAGCCAAGCAGGGATACAGCAGTTCTTC CASSQAGIQQFF
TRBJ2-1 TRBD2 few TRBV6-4 TGTGCCAGCAGTACTACTAGCGGTCCCTACAATGAGCAGTTCTTC CASSTTSGPYNEQFF
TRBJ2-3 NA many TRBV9 TGTGCCAGCAGCGTAGGTAACCAACGCACAGATACGCAGTATTTT CASSVGNQRTDTQYF
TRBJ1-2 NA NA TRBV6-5 TGTGCCAGCAGTTACCTCGGGCAGGGAATGGGATATGGCTACACCTTC CASSYLGQGMGYGYTF
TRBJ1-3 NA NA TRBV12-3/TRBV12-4 TGTGCCAGCAATTCCGGGACTAAGAATGGAAACACCATATATTTT CASNSGTKNGNTIYF
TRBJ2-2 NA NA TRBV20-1 TGCAGTGCTGCAAATACAGGGTCCACCGGGGAGCTGTTTTTT CSAANTGSTGELFF
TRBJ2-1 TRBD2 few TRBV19 TGTGCCAGTAGTATCCGTACCCTTTCTAGCGGGAGCTCCTACAATGAGCAGTTCTTC CASSIRTLSSGSSYNEQFF
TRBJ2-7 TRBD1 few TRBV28 TGTGCCAGCACCTCCCTTCGGGACAGACCCTCCTACGAGCAGTACTTC CASTSLRDRPSYEQYF
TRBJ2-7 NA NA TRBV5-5 TGTGCCAGCAGCCAAGGGACACTCACCTACGAGCAGTACTTC CASSQGTLTYEQYF
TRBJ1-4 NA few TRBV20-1 TGCAGTGCTAGGGGGGCGATTTATGAAAAACTGTTTTTT CSARGAIYEKLFF
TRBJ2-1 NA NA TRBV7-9 TGTGCCAGCAGCTTGGGACCGGAGGGGTGTTTT CASSLGPEGCF
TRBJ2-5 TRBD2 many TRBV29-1 TGCAGCGTTGAAAGCGGGAGGGAGCAAGAGACCCAGTACTTC CSVESGREQETQYF
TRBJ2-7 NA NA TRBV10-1 TGCGCCAGCAGGATACAGGACCATTCTTCCTACGAGCAGTACTTC CASRIQDHSSYEQYF
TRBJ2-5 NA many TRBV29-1 TGCAGCGTTTCTCCCGGACTTGGGGAGACCCAGTACTTC CSVSPGLGETQYF
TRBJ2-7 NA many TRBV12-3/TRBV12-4 TGTGCCAGCACCCGTAAGAGCTCCTACGAGCAGTACTTC CASTRKSSYEQYF
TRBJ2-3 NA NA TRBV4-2 TGTGCCAGCAGCCTAGGGTCAGGCAACACAGATACGCAGTATTTT CASSLGSGNTDTQYF
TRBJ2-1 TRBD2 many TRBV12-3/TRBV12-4 TGTGCCAGCAGTTACGAAGCGGGGTACAATGAGCAGTTCTTC CASSYEAGYNEQFF
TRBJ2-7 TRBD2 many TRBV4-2 TGTGCCAGCAGCCAAGAATGGGGGACTAGCGGTAGCTACGAGCAGTACTTC CASSQEWGTSGSYEQYF
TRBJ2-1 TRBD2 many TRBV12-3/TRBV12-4 TGTGCCAGCAGTTTAATACTAGCGGGAAGAAATGAGCAGTTCTTC CASSLILAGRNEQFF
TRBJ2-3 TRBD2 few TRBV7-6 TGTGCCAGCAGCTTAGGGGGCGGGAGTAGCACAGATACGCAGTATTTT CASSLGGGSSTDTQYF
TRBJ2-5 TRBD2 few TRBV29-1 TGCAGCGGGGGAGGCGGGGGCCAAGAGACCCAGTACTTC CSGGGGGQETQYF
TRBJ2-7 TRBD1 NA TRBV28 TGTGCCAGCAGCACCCCCCGAGGGACAGGGTCATACGAGCAGTACTTC CASSTPRGTGSYEQYF
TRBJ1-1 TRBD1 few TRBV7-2 TGTGCCAGCAACCAGGGGGGCCGTACTGAAGCTTTCTTT CASNQGGRTEAFF
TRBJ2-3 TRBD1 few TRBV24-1 TGTGCCACCAGTGATTCTTTGGGGGACAGGGGTGGCGGATCGGGAATCACAGATACGCAGTATTTT CATSDSLGDRGGGSGITDTQYF
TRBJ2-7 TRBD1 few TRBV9 TGTGCCAGCAGCCTCGGACAGGGTTTGTACTTC CASSLGQGLYF
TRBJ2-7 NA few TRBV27 TGTGCCAGCAGTCCCCACGCGCACGAGCAGTACTTC CASSPHAHEQYF
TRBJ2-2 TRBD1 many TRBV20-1 TGCAGTGCTAGACCGACAGGGGGCGCGAACACCGGGGAGCTGTTTTTT CSARPTGGANTGELFF
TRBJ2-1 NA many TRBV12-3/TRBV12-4 TGTGCCAGCAGTTTTTTTTCCGGGGGGCAGGGCAATGAGCAGTTCTTC CASSFFSGGQGNEQFF
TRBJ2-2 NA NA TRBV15 TGTGCCACCAGCCCGGAGCGGACTAACACCGGGGAGCTGTTTTTT CATSPERTNTGELFF
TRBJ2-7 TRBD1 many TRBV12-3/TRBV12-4 TGTGCCAGCAGTAGGGGACAGACGTACGAGCAGTACTTC CASSRGQTYEQYF
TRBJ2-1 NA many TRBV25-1 TGTGCCAGCAGTGGGCCCCGGGGGAATGAGCAGTTCTTC CASSGPRGNEQFF
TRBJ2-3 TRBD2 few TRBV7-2 TGTGCCAGCAGCCCGACTAGCGGGAGTTTCGGAGATACGCAGTATTTT CASSPTSGSFGDTQYF
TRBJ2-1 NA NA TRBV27 TGTGCCAGCAGTTGGGCAGGGGTAGACTCCTACAATGAGCAGTTCTTC CASSWAGVDSYNEQFF
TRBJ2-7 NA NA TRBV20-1 TGCAGTGCTGCCCAGAACGAGGGGTTCGAGCAGTACTTC CSAAQNEGFEQYF
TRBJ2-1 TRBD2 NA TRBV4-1 TGCGCCAGCAGTCCCATGCCGTCTAGCGGATACAATGAGCAGTTCTTC CASSPMPSSGYNEQFF
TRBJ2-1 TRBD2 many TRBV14 TGTGCCAGCAGCCAAGATGAGGTTCTAGCGGGAGGCGGTCCGTTTTTCTTC CASSQDEVLAGGGPFFF
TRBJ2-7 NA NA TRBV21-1 TGTGCCAGCAGCAAAGTGGGGGGGAAAAACTACGAGCAGTACTTC CASSKVGGKNYEQYF
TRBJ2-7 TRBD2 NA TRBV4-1 TGCGCCAGCAGCCAAGCCGACGGGAGGGCCTACGAGCAGTACTTC CASSQADGRAYEQYF
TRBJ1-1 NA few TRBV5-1 TGCGCCAGCAGCTACACAGGGTCTGAAGCTTTCTTT CASSYTGSEAFF
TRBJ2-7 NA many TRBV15 TGTGCCACCAGCGGGGGACTGGCTTCCTACGAGCAGTACTTC CATSGGLASYEQYF
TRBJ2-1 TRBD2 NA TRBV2 TGTGCCAGCACTGGGACTAGCGGGAGGAGATACAATGAGCAGTTCTTC CASTGTSGRRYNEQFF
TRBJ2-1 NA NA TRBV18 TGTGCCAGCTCGGAGGCGGCGGACAATGAGCAGTTCTTC CASSEAADNEQFF
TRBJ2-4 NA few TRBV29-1 TGCAGCGTAATCGGGGCCAAAAACATTCAGTACTTC CSVIGAKNIQYF
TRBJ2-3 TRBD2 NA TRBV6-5 TGTGCCAGCAGTTACTCATGGGGCGGGGGAGATACGCAGTATTTT CASSYSWGGGDTQYF
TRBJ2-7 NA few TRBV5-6 TGTGCCAGCAGCACGGGGACCCAGGACGAGCAGTACTTC CASSTGTQDEQYF
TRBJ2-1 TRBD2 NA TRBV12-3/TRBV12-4 TGTGCCAGCAGCCCCAGGACTAGCGGGAGCGGCGATGAGCAGTTCTTC CASSPRTSGSGDEQFF
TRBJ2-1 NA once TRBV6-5 TGTGCCAGCAGTTACTCGACTGTCCCCACCAATGAGCAGTTCTTC CASSYSTVPTNEQFF
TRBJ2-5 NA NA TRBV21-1 TGTGCCAGCAGACCCGTCACTTGGGGGGCCCAGTACTTC CASRPVTWGAQYF
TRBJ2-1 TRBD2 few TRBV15 TGTGCCACCAGCAGTTCTACTAGCGGCTCCTACAATGAGCAGTTCTTC CATSSSTSGSYNEQFF